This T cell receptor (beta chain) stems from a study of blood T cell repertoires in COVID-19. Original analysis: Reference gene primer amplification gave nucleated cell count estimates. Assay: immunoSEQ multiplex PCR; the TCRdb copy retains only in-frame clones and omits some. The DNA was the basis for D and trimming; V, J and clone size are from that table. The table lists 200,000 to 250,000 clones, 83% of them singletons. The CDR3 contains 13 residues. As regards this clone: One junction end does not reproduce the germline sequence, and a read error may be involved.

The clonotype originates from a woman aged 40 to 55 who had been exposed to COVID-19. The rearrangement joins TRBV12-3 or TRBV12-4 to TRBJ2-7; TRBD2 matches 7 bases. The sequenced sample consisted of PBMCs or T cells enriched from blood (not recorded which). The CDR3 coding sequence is TGTGCCAGCAGCCTCGGGGGGAGCCTCGGGCTAGACTTC. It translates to CASSLGGSLGLDF.